This T cell receptor beta chain stems from a study of shared clonotypes between healthy human individuals. Overall study results and limits: Clonotype sharing among donors likely depends on sequencing depth.

On this clone: Its antigen is currently unknown.

Only in-frame clones appear in the TCRdb table, and some are missing; sequencing was by immunoSEQ multiplex PCR. The sample has around 2,000,000 clones, about 94% seen once. In the naive CD8 group, cells lacked CD45RO and were positively selected for CCR7, so terminally differentiated effector memory CD45RA+ cells were left out. The sequence was obtained from a man aged 18 to 29 in good health. Input material: naive CD8+ T cells sorted from blood.

Written as DNA, the CDR3 is TGTGCCAGCAGCCCGCCAGGGGGAGCCTACGAGCAGTACTTC. This codes for CASSPPGGAYEQYF. The V and J genes are TRBV11-1 and TRBJ2-7; TRBD1 matches at 7 bases. Germline trimming cut 5 bases from V and 2 bases from J; bases unmatched to any gene: 6. CDR1 and CDR2 (germline): SGHAT, FQDESV (reference sequence). CDR3 length: 14 amino acids.